These T cell receptor beta chains were read from a single sample in a study of a mutant IDH1 vaccine in newly diagnosed glioma. Some clones are missing from TCRdb's copy, which holds only in-frame ones; the method was immunoSEQ multiplex PCR. The table lists about 36,000 clones, 75% to 85% of them singletons, with approximately 16% in the top ten. Antigens for these TCRs are unknown. This specimen was peripheral blood mononuclear cells (PBMCs), taken from a glioma patient whose treatment included an IDH1 peptide vaccine. Receptor source: a woman aged 30 to 39 with glioma. Some clones in this sample may be carry-over from other donors' samples. CDR3s leave out the opening cysteine and the closing phenylalanine or tryptophan.

v_call: TRBV5-6
j_call: TRBJ2-3
cdr3_aa: ASSDERETSTDTQY

v_call: TRBV5-6
j_call: TRBJ2-7
cdr3_aa: ASSFSVQSYYEQY

v_call: TRBV28
j_call: TRBJ1-1
cdr3_aa: ASSLKGTEAF

v_call: TRBV19
j_call: TRBJ2-1
cdr3_aa: ASTSASGAYNEQF

v_call: TRBV6-1
j_call: TRBJ1-5
cdr3_aa: ASSGSDRGLNQPQH

v_call: TRBV10-3
j_call: TRBJ2-7
cdr3_aa: AIRRGSNTYEQY

v_call: TRBV5-3
j_call: TRBJ1-4
cdr3_aa: ARSLEFRQINEKLF

v_call: TRBV7-3
j_call: TRBJ1-1
cdr3_aa: ASSSRGQGTEAF

v_call: TRBV28
j_call: TRBJ2-3
cdr3_aa: ASSLTGPDTQY

v_call: TRBV11-3
j_call: TRBJ2-2
cdr3_aa: ASSNIVGGRSGELF